This TCR beta chain stems from a study of shared clonotypes between healthy human individuals. Overall study findings and caveats: An expected dependence of interdonor clonotype sharing on sequencing depth was noted.

With regard to this clone: Its antigen is not identified.

The data were produced by immunoSEQ multiplex PCR, yet TCRdb's version contains in-frame clones alone and is incomplete. The sample holds 1 million to 1.3 million clones, around 78% seen once. V lost 4 bases to trimming and J lost 0 bases, with 9 bases between them. Germline CDR1 reads LGHNA; CDR2 reads YNFKEQ. The CDR3 has 15 amino acids. The sample taken for sequencing was memory CD4+ T cells from PBMCs. Noted subset: CD45RA-negative fraction. This sequence was found in a man between 18 and 29 years old in good health. Some clones in this sample may be carry-over from other donors' samples. V and J are TRBV4-2 and TRBJ2-2; D gene unclear. The CDR3 sequence: CASSRKRTNTGELFF. For the CDR3, the DNA is TGTGCCAGCAGCCGCAAGCGTACGAACACCGGGGAGCTGTTTTTT.